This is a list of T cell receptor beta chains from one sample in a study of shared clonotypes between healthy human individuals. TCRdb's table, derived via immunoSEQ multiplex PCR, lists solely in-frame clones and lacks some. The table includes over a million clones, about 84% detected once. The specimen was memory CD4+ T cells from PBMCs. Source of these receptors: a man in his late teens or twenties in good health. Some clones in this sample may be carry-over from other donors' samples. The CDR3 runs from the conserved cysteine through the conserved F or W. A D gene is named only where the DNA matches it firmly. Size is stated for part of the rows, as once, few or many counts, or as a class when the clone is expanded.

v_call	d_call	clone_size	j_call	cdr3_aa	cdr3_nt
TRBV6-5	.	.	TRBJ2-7	CASSQVGYYEQYF	TGTGCCAGCAGTCAAGTTGGATACTACGAGCAGTACTTC
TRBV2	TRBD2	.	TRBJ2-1	CASYWEGNNEQFF	TGTGCCTCCTACTGGGAGGGGAACAATGAGCAGTTCTTC
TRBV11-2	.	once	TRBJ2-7	CASSLVGAQDYEQYF	TGTGCCAGCAGCCTCGTGGGGGCCCAGGATTACGAGCAGTACTTC
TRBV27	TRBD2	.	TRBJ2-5	CASSPYIAGEETQYF	TGTGCCAGCAGTCCCTATATAGCGGGAGAGGAGACCCAGTACTTC
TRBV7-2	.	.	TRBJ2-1	CASSDSHFNYNEQFF	TGTGCCAGCAGTGACTCCCATTTCAACTACAATGAGCAGTTCTTC
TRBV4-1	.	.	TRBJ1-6	CASSQDHLSSYNSPLHF	TGCGCCAGCAGCCAAGATCACTTGAGCTCCTATAATTCACCCCTCCACTTT
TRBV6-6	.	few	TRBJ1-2	CASSLQGPHGYTF	TGTGCCAGCAGCCTGCAGGGTCCACATGGCTACACCTTC
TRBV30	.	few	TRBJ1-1	CAWSGGDTEAFF	TGTGCCTGGAGTGGCGGGGACACTGAAGCTTTCTTT
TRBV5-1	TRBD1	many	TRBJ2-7	CASSVGQGAGEQYF	TGCGCCAGCAGCGTGGGACAGGGGGCAGGCGAGCAGTACTTC
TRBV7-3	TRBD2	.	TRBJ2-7	CASSPPASGRCEQYF	TGTGCCAGCAGCCCCCCGGCTAGCGGGAGATGCGAGCAGTACTTC
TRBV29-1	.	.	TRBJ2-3	CSVEGLVVTSTDTQYF	TGCAGCGTTGAAGGGTTAGTTGTTACTAGCACAGATACGCAGTATTTT
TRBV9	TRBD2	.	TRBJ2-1	CASSVEVLAGPYNEQFF	TGTGCCAGCAGCGTAGAGGTACTAGCGGGACCCTACAATGAGCAGTTCTTC
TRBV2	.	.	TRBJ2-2	CASSLDTGELFF	TGTGCCAGCAGTTTAGACACCGGGGAGCTGTTTTTT
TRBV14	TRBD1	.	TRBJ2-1	CASSQEWTGGHNEQFF	TGTGCCAGCAGCCAAGAGTGGACAGGGGGACACAATGAGCAGTTCTTC
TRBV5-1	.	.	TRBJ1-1	CASTRGGSSNTEAFF	TGCGCCAGCACCCGGGGCGGCAGCTCGAACACTGAAGCTTTCTTT
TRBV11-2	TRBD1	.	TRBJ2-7	CASSLVMGTGVYEQYF	TGTGCCAGCAGCTTAGTCATGGGGACAGGGGTCTACGAGCAGTACTTC
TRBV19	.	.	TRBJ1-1	CASSALGGALTEAFF	TGTGCCAGTAGCGCATTAGGAGGGGCCCTCACTGAAGCTTTCTTT
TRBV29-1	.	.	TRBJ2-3	CSVRGRAVDTQYF	TGCAGCGTCCGCGGCAGGGCGGTGGATACGCAGTATTTT
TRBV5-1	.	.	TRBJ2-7	CASSLAVNSYEQYF	TGCGCCAGCAGCTTGGCGGTGAACTCCTACGAGCAGTACTTC
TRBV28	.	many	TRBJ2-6	CASRGLSGANVLTF	TGTGCCAGCAGGGGTCTCTCTGGGGCCAACGTCCTGACTTTC
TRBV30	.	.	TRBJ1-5	CAWSVAGGQPQHF	TGTGCCTGGAGTGTGGCGGGAGGTCAGCCCCAGCATTTT
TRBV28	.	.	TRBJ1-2	CASSPSGVRYGYTF	TGTGCCAGCAGTCCCTCGGGGGTGAGGTATGGCTACACCTTC
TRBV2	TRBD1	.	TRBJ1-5	CASSYGTGGQPQHF	TGTGCCAGCAGCTACGGGACAGGGGGACAGCCCCAGCATTTT
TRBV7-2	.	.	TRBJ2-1	CASSLSRSNEQFF	TGTGCCAGCAGCTTATCGCGGTCCAATGAGCAGTTCTTC
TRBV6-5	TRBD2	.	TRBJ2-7	CASRPGTSSYEQYF	TGTGCCAGCAGGCCCGGGACTAGTTCCTACGAGCAGTACTTC